The entry that follows covers one TCR beta chain sequence. Its target is unknown. This specimen belongs to a study of T-cell memory formation after mild COVID-19. The study, taken as a whole, reports: Balance between CD4 and CD8 was seen in clones contracting day 15 to 85, and a CD4+ lean was seen in later expanders. CD4+ clones that contracted lay mainly in CM and EM; CD8+ ones lay in EMRA.

Using constant-segment primers, 5'RACE produced TCR alpha and TCR beta cDNA libraries carrying sample barcodes and UMIs. TCRdb used MiXCR to reprocess the 5' RACE reads, holding one entry per CDR3 protein. The sample contains approximately 500,000 distinct CDR3 sequences, around 25% of which appear only once. The CDR3 contains 13 residues. V was cut by 3 bases and J by 7 bases, with 12 bases left in between. CDR1 ENHRY and CDR2 SYGVKD come from the germline V gene. Input material: PBMCs or a T cell subset sorted from them (not recorded which). The receptor's source is an adult woman who had mild COVID-19 (a few samples of this study predate the infection). Cell type and time point are not known. The chain couples TRBV10-3 to TRBJ1-2; D not certain. The CDR3 region has the DNA TGTGCCATCAGTGACGGACCCCTCGCTGGCTACACCTTC. Its translation is CAISDGPLAGYTF.